Listed below are T cell receptor beta chains from one sample, sequenced in a study of blood T cell repertoires in COVID-19. The method was immunoSEQ multiplex PCR; TCRdb's version includes in-frame clones alone and lacks a portion of them. The profile shows fewer than 200,000 clones, around 77% of them singletons. The sequenced sample consisted of peripheral blood. Receptor source: a man between 65 and 79 years old with active or convalescent COVID-19. CDR3s include the opening cysteine and the closing phenylalanine or tryptophan. The D gene is left open where the match is weak. The size of a clone is reported for some rows only, either as once, few or many, or as a class for expanded clones.

cdr3_length j_call v_call clone_size d_call cdr3_aa cdr3_nt
15 TRBJ1-1 TRBV18 NA NA CASSPGAGEWTEAFF TGTGCCAGCTCACCGGGTGCCGGGGAATGGACTGAAGCTTTCTTT
13 TRBJ1-6 TRBV19 NA NA CASQGQNNSPLHF TGTGCCAGCCAGGGACAAAATAATTCACCCCTCCACTTT
13 TRBJ1-1 TRBV5-1 few NA CASSLGTEGMGFF TGCGCCAGCAGTTTGGGTACGGAGGGTATGGGTTTCTTT
15 TRBJ1-2 TRBV27 NA NA CASSLSAGNGYGYTF TGTGCCAGCAGTTTAAGTGCAGGGAACGGCTATGGCTACACCTTC
16 TRBJ2-2 TRBV10-3 few TRBD2 CATSGLPVGVTGELFF TGTGCCACCTCGGGACTACCCGTCGGGGTAACCGGGGAGCTGTTTTTT
18 TRBJ1-5 TRBV6-2/TRBV6-3 NA NA CASSYSKSGVYSNQPQHF TGTGCCAGCAGTTACTCGAAATCGGGAGTTTATAGCAATCAGCCCCAGCATTTT
13 TRBJ1-5 TRBV12-3/TRBV12-4 once NA CASSIGDSQPQHF TGTGCCAGCAGTATCGGGGATTCGCAGCCCCAGCATTTT
13 TRBJ2-7 TRBV18 NA NA CASSPGSGGEQYF TGTGCCAGCTCCCCTGGGTCCGGGGGCGAGCAGTACTTC
9 TRBJ1-2 TRBV30 NA NA CACRGGYTF TGTGCCTGCAGGGGTGGCTACACCTTC
11 TRBJ1-1 TRBV29-1 NA NA CSVEGSAEAFF TGCAGCGTTGAAGGGAGCGCTGAAGCTTTCTTT
14 TRBJ1-3 TRBV4-1 NA NA CASSLGGTGNTIYF TGCGCCAGCAGCCTGGGGGGGACTGGAAACACCATATATTTT
16 TRBJ2-3 TRBV30 NA TRBD2 CAWSPGLAGSTDTQYF TGTGCCTGGAGCCCCGGACTAGCGGGGAGCACAGATACGCAGTATTTT
12 TRBJ2-3 TRBV11-2 NA TRBD2 CASSPGGGTQYF TGTGCCAGCAGCCCGGGGGGGGGCACGCAGTATTTT
17 TRBJ1-1 TRBV27 NA TRBD1 CASSPRQGLGQYTEAFF TGTGCCAGCAGTCCTCGACAGGGGTTGGGCCAGTACACTGAAGCTTTCTTT
16 TRBJ2-3 TRBV10-1 NA TRBD2 CASSESLAGGGDTQYF TGCGCCAGCAGTGAGTCTTTAGCGGGAGGTGGAGATACGCAGTATTTT
14 TRBJ1-1 TRBV21-1 NA NA CASSVGQGYGEAFF TGTGCCAGCAGCGTCGGACAGGGCTACGGTGAAGCTTTCTTT
13 TRBJ2-7 TRBV7-2 NA NA CASSLRTDYEQYF TGTGCCAGCAGCTTACGGACAGACTACGAGCAGTACTTC
13 TRBJ2-7 TRBV4-1 NA NA CASSQAGSREQYF TGCGCCAGCAGCCAAGCGGGATCGAGGGAGCAGTACTTC
13 TRBJ1-5 TRBV30 NA TRBD1 CAWSPGQDQPQHF TGTGCCTGGAGCCCGGGACAGGATCAGCCCCAGCATTTT
13 TRBJ1-5 TRBV30 NA NA CAWNTGLNQPQHF TGTGCCTGGAATACAGGTTTAAATCAGCCCCAGCATTTT
13 TRBJ1-1 TRBV6-5 NA NA CASSVLQGHEAFF TGTGCCAGCAGCGTCCTACAGGGTCATGAAGCTTTCTTT
13 TRBJ1-2 TRBV29-1 NA TRBD1 CSVYRDSIYGYTF TGCAGCGTGTACCGGGACAGCATCTATGGCTACACCTTC
18 TRBJ1-5 TRBV27 NA TRBD1 CASSLSWIGQGLGQPQHF TGTGCCAGCAGTTTATCATGGATAGGACAGGGACTTGGTCAGCCCCAGCATTTT
12 TRBJ1-1 TRBV7-2 NA NA CASIGDWTEAFF TGTGCCAGCATCGGGGACTGGACTGAAGCTTTCTTT
15 TRBJ2-1 TRBV7-2 NA TRBD1 CASSLEGTGGREQFF TGTGCCAGCAGCTTAGAGGGGACAGGGGGGCGTGAGCAGTTCTTC
12 TRBJ1-5 TRBV19 NA NA CATRGSNQPQHF TGTGCCACCCGGGGTAGCAATCAGCCCCAGCATTTT
18 TRBJ2-7 TRBV4-2 few TRBD2 CASSQVGSGGSSSYEQYF TGTGCCAGCAGCCAAGTCGGTAGCGGGGGGTCCTCCTCCTACGAGCAGTACTTC